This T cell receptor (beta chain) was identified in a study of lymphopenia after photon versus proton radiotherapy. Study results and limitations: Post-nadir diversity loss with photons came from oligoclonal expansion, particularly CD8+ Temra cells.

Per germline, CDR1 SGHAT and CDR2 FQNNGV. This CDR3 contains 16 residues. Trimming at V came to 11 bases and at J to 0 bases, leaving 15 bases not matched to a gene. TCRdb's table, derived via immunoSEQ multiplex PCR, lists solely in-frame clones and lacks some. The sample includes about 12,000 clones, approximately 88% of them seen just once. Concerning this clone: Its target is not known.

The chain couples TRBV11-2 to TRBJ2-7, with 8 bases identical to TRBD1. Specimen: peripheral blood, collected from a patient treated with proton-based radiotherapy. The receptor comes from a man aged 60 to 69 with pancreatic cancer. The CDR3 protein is CASSVGRTGSSYEQYF. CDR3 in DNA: TGTGCCTCCTCCGTAGGTAGGACAGGGAGCTCCTACGAGCAGTACTTC.